This TCR beta chain was sequenced during a study of blood T cell repertoires in COVID-19. The CDR3 has 14 residues. V lost 0 bases, J lost 2 bases, and 6 bases lay in between. Germline V gives CDR1 MGHDK, CDR2 SYGVNS. This clone was seen only a few times. The repertoire was sequenced with immunoSEQ multiplex PCR; TCRdb's copy has only in-frame clones and lacks some. The sample yields just over 350,000 clones, about 88% seen once. This TCR was recovered from a woman in her fifties or sixties with COVID-19, enrolled during active disease. This rearrangement joins TRBV25-1 to TRBJ2-3; D gene uncertain. Material for sequencing was peripheral blood. The CDR3 here is CASSEYADTDTQYF. The DNA for the CDR3 is TGTGCCAGCAGTGAATATGCGGACACAGATACGCAGTATTTT.